This T cell receptor (beta chain) was identified during a study of blood T cell repertoires in COVID-19. As processed by the authors: Using reference gene primer amplification, nucleated cell counts were estimated. The method was immunoSEQ multiplex PCR; TCRdb's version includes in-frame clones alone and lacks a portion of them. V and J calls and clone size come straight from that table; D and trimming were deduced from the DNA. The sample comprises 200,000 to 250,000 clones, roughly 88% of which are singletons, and approximately 15% rests with the top ten. This clone was picked up a small number of times. Residents of 20 to 25 US areas, aged roughly 18 to 95 years, made up the participants. Trimming stripped 1 base from V and 2 bases from J, with 3 bases between. The germline gives CDR1 SGHRS, CDR2 YFSETQ. This CDR3 region has 13 residues.

The chain recombines TRBV5-1 with TRBJ2-2, with D unresolved. This sequence originates from a woman aged 45-60 years with acute COVID-19. The sequencing input was PBMCs or T cells enriched from blood (not recorded which). CDR3 nucleotide sequence: TGCGCCAGCAGCTTGACTAACACCGGGGAGCTGTTTTTT. Protein sequence: CASSLTNTGELFF.